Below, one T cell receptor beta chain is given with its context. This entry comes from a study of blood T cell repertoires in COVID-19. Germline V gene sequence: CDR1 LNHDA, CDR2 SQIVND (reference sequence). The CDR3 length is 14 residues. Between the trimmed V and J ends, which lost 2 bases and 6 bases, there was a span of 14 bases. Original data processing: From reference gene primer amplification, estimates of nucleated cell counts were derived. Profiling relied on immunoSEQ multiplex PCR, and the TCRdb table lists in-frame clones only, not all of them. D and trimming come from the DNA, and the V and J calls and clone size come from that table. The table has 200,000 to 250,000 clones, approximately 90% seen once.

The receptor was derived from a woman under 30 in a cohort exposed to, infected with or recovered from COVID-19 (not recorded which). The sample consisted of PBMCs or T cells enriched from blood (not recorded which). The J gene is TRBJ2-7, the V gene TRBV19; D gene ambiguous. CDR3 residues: CASSIRAETGEQYF. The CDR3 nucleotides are TGTGCCAGTAGTATACGTGCAGAGACGGGCGAGCAGTACTTC. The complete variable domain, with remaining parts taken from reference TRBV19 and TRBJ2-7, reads DGGITQSPKYLFRKEGQNVTLSCEQNLNHDAMYWYRQDPGQGLRLIYYSQIVNDFQKGDIAEGYSVSREKKESFPLTVTSAQKNPTAFYLCASSIRAETGEQYFGPGTRLTVT.